This TCR beta chain appears in the sequencing data of a study of T cell repertoires in cytomegalovirus infection. Study background: Selection of CMV epitopes for the study included recently identified HLA-C-restricted and well-studied HLA-B-restricted ones. Public TCR beta signatures indicated both CMV infection and matching HLA type.

TCRdb re-called the reads with MiXCR, one entry per CDR3 protein. The sample includes roughly 68,000 distinct CDR3 sequences, 20% to 25% of them seen just once. Study outcomes and limitations: Ex vivo, HLA-C-restricted CMV-specific TCR beta clonotypes prevailed over the rest of the response. People with CMV and the relevant HLA were identified by cumulative public TCR beta family frequency.

Regarding this clonotype: The antigen is not known.

CDR3 length: 14 amino acids. V lost 6 bases, J lost 4 bases, and 8 bases stayed unmatched. Per the germline V gene, CDR1 is MNHEY and CDR2 is SVGEGT. The material was CD8+ T cells from cultured PBMCs, obtained from culture after CMV antigen stimulation. The TCR originated in a human donor in good health (CMV status not recorded). Some clones in this sample may be carry-over from other donors' samples. The chain uses TRBV6-2 or TRBV6-3 and TRBJ1-1; TRBD1 matches at 7 bases. The CDR3 spells CASRNDRASTEAFF. The CDR3 DNA follows: TGTGCCAGCAGGAACGACAGGGCGAGCACTGAAGCTTTCTTT.